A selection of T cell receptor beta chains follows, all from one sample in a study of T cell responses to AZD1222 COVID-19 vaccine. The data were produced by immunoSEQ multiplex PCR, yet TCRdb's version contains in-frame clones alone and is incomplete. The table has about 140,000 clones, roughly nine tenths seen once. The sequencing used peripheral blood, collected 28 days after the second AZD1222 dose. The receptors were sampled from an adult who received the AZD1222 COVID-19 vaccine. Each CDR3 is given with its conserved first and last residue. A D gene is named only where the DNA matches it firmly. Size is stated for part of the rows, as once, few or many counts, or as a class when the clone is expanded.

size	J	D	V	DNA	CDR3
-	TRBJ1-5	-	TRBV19	TGTGCCGGTGGATATGCGGGCAATCAGCCCCAGCATTTT	CAGGYAGNQPQHF
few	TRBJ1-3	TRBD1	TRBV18	TGTGCCAGCTCGTACCTTGTCCCGGGGACAGGGGGAAACACCATATATTTT	CASSYLVPGTGGNTIYF
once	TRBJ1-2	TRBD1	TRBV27	TGTGCCAGCAGTTCGGGACAGGCTTATGGCTACACCTTC	CASSSGQAYGYTF
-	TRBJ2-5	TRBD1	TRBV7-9	TGTGCCAGCAGCTCAGCAAGGGGACAGGGGGCAGGGGAGACCCAGTACTTC	CASSSARGQGAGETQYF
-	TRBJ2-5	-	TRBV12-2	TGTGCAAGTCGCTTAGGGGCCCGGCGACAGGGGGTCGAAGAGACCCAGTACTTC	CASRLGARRQGVEETQYF
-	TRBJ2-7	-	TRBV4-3	TGCGCCAGCAGCCAAGATCGGGCAGCCTACGAGCAGTACTTC	CASSQDRAAYEQYF
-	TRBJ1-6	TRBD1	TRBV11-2	TGTGCCAGCAGCACCGACAGGGGTTATTCACCCCTCCACTTT	CASSTDRGYSPLHF
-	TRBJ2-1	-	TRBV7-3	TGTGCCAGCAGCTTACAGGGCCATGAGCAGTTCTTC	CASSLQGHEQFF
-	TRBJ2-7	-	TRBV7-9	TGTGCCAGCAGCAACAGAGGCGAGCAGTACTTC	CASSNRGEQYF
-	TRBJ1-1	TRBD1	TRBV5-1	TGCGCCAGCAGTTCCGACAGGGTGGGAGAAGCTTTCTTT	CASSSDRVGEAFF
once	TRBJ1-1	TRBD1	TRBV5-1	TGCGCCAGCAGCTTGGGAGGGGGCCCCCTGAACACTGAAGCTTTCTTT	CASSLGGGPLNTEAFF
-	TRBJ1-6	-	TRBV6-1	TGTGCCAGCGGCGGCTCCTATAATTCACCCCTCCACTTT	CASGGSYNSPLHF
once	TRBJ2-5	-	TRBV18	TGTGCCAGCTCACCGAGCACAGGATCACAAGAGACCCAGTACTTC	CASSPSTGSQETQYF
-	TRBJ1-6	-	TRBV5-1	TGCGCCAGCAGCTTGGGTCCAGGGGAGGGTTCACCCCTCCACTTT	CASSLGPGEGSPLHF
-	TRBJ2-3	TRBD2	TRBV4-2	TGTGCCAGCAGCCCACTGGTATTAGCGGGGGGTTCAGATACGCAGTATTTT	CASSPLVLAGGSDTQYF
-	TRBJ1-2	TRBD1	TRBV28	TGTGCCAGCAAGTGGGACAGGGAATATTCTAACTATGGCTACACCTTC	CASKWDREYSNYGYTF
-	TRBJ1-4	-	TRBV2	TGTGCCAGCAGTGAAGCACTCCTTGAACAAGAAAAACTGTTTTTT	CASSEALLEQEKLFF
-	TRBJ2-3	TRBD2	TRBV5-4	TGTGCCAGCAGGCTAGCGGGAGGGCCCGGAGATACGCAGTATTTT	CASRLAGGPGDTQYF
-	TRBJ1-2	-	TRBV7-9	TGTGCCAGCAGCCAAGGAGGAGGATACCATGGCTACACCTTC	CASSQGGGYHGYTF
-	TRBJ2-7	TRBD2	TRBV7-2	TGTGCCAGCAGCTATCGACTAGCGGGCCGCCCCTCCTACGAGCAGTACTTC	CASSYRLAGRPSYEQYF
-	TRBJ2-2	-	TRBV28	TGTGCCAGCAGTTTAAGGTACAGGAACACCGGGGAGCTGTTTTTT	CASSLRYRNTGELFF
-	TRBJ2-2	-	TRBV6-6	TGTGCCAGCAGTTATACGGACACGAACACCGGGGAGCTGTTTTTT	CASSYTDTNTGELFF
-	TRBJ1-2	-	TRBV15	TGTGCCACCAGCAGAGATCCCCTTGGTGGGCTCTACACCTTC	CATSRDPLGGLYTF
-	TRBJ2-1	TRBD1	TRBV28	TGTGCCAGCCCTCCCCCCGGACAGGGGAAGGTTGATGAGCAGTTCTTC	CASPPPGQGKVDEQFF
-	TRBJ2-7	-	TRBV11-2	TGTGCCAGCAGCTTAGATATCCGTACCGACGAGCAGTACTTC	CASSLDIRTDEQYF
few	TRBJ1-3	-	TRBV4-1	TGCGCCAGCAGCCAAGAAATCGCGGGCCGTATCTCTGGAAACACCATATATTTT	CASSQEIAGRISGNTIYF
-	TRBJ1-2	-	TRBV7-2	TGTGCCAGCAGCTTAGCTCAGGTCCAACCTTCAAGCTATGGCTACACCTTC	CASSLAQVQPSSYGYTF
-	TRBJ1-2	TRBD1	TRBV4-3	TGCGCCAGCAGCCAAGATCTGGACAGGGTATCTTTAGGGGGCTACACCTTC	CASSQDLDRVSLGGYTF
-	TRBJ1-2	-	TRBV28	TGTGCCAGCAGTTCAAACAAGCGGGGGAATGGCTACACCTTC	CASSSNKRGNGYTF
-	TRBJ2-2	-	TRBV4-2	TGTGCCAGCAGCCAGGGCACCGGGGAGCTGTTTTTT	CASSQGTGELFF
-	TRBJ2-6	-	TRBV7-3	TGTGCCAGCAGCCAAGGTGGCTCTGGGGCCAACGTCCTGACTTTC	CASSQGGSGANVLTF
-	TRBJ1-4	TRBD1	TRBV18	TGTGCCAGCTCCACCGGGACAGGGGGAGAAAAACTGTTTTTT	CASSTGTGGEKLFF
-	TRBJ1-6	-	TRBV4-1	TGCGCCAGCAGCCCACCCCGCGACAGCGGCAAAAATTCACCCCTCCACTTT	CASSPPRDSGKNSPLHF
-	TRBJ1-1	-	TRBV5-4	TGTGCCAGCAGCTTGGTAAGCGAGGAAGCTTTCTTT	CASSLVSEEAFF
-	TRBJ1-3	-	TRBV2	TGTGCCAGCAGTGTCCTGGGAAACACCATATATTTT	CASSVLGNTIYF
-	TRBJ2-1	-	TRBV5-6	TGTGCCAGCAGCTTCGGAGACAGCTACAATGAGCAGTTCTTC	CASSFGDSYNEQFF
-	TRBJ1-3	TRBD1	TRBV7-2	TGTGCCAGCAGTAATCGACAGGGGCAAGGAAACACCATATATTTT	CASSNRQGQGNTIYF
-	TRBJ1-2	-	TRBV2	TGTGCCAGCAGGCGGGGGGGCGACAACTATGGCTACACCTTC	CASRRGGDNYGYTF
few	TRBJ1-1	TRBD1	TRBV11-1	TGTGCCAGCAGCTTAATGGGGGTTACAGGGGACACTGAAGCTTTCTTT	CASSLMGVTGDTEAFF
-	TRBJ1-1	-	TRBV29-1	TGCAGCGTAGTAAGTCAAGAGAACACTGAAGCTTTCTTT	CSVVSQENTEAFF
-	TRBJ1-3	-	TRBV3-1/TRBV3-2	TGTGCCAGCAGCCAAGTTGGGGGAAACACCATATATTTT	CASSQVGGNTIYF
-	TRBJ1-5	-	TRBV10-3	TGTGCCGCGGGCGGGGGGATCGGTCAGCCCCAGCATTTT	CAAGGGIGQPQHF
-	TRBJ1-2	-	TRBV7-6	TGTGCCAGCAGCTTACTTGGGGGGGCACAAGTGGGCTACACCTTC	CASSLLGGAQVGYTF
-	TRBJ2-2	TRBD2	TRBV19	TGTGCCAGTAGTCTGGGACTAGCGGGAGGAGGGAACACCGGGGAGCTGTTTTTT	CASSLGLAGGGNTGELFF
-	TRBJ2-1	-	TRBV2	TGTGCCAGCACCGACTACAATGAGCAGTTCTTC	CASTDYNEQFF
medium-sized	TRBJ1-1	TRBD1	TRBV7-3	TGTGCCAGCAGCTTAACCCCAGGGGGAAACACTGAAGCTTTCTTT	CASSLTPGGNTEAFF
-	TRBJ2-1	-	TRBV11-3	TGTGCCAGCAGCCCATCCCCTCGAGTCCGCGAGCAGTTCTTC	CASSPSPRVREQFF
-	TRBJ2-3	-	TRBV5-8	TGTGCCAGCAGCTTTCAGGGGGGACGCACAGATACGCAGTATTTT	CASSFQGGRTDTQYF
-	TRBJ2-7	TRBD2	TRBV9	TGTGCCAGCAGCGTAGATGGGGGTGCTAGCGGGACCTACGAGCAGTACTTC	CASSVDGGASGTYEQYF
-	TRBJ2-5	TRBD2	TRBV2	TGTGCCAGCAGTGAGATGGGGGGGGAAGAGACCCAGTACTTC	CASSEMGGEETQYF
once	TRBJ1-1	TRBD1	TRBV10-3	TGTGCCATCAGTGAGGGTACAGGGGGCACCACTGAAGCTTTCTTT	CAISEGTGGTTEAFF
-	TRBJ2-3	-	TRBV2	TGTGCCAGCAGTGAATACCATACGCAGTATTTT	CASSEYHTQYF
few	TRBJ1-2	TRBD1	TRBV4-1	TGCGCCAGCAGCCAGGCACCGACAGGGGCTAACTATGGCTACACCTTC	CASSQAPTGANYGYTF